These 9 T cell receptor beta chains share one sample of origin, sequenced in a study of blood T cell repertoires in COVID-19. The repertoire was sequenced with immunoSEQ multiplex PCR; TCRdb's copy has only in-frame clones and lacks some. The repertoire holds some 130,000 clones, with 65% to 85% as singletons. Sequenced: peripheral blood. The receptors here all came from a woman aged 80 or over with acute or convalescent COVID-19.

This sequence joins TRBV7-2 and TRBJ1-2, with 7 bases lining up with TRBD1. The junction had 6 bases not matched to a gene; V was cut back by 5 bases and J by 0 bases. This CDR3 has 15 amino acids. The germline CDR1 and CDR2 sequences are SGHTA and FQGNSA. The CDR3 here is CASSPGTATNYGYTF. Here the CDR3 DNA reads TGTGCCAGCAGCCCCGGGACAGCAACTAACTATGGCTACACCTTC.

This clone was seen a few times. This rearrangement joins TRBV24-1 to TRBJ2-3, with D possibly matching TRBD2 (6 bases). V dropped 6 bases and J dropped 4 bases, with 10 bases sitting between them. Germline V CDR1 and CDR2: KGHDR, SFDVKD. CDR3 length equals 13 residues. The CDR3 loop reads CATSWPGADTQYF. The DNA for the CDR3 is TGTGCCACCAGTTGGCCGGGGGCAGATACGCAGTATTTT.

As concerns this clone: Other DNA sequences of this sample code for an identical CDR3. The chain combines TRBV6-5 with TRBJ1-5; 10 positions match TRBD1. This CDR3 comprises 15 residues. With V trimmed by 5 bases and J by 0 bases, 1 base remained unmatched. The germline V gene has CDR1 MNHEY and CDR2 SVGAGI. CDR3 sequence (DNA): TGTGCCAGCAGTCGGGACAGGGGTAGCAATCAGCCCCAGCATTTT. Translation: CASSRDRGSNQPQHF.

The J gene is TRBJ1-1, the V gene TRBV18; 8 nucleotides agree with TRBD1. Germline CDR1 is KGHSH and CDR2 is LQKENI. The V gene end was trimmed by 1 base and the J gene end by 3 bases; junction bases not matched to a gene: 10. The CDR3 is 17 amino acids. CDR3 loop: CASSPRGQGAADTEAFF. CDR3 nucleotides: TGTGCCAGCTCACCACGGGGGCAGGGGGCTGCGGACACTGAAGCTTTCTTT.

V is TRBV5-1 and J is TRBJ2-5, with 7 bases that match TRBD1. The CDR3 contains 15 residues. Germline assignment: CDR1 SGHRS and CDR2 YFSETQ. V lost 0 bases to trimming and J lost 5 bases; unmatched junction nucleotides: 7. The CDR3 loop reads CASSLAEGAWETQYF. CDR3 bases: TGCGCCAGCAGCTTGGCCGAGGGGGCGTGGGAGACCCAGTACTTC.

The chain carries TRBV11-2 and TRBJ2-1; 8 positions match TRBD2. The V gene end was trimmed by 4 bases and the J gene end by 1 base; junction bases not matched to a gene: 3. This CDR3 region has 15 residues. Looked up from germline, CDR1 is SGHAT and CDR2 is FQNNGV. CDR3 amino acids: CASSSAGGSYNEQFF. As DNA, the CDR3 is TGTGCCAGCAGCTCTGCGGGAGGATCCTACAATGAGCAGTTCTTC. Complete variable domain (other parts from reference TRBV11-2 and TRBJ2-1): EAGVAQSPRYKIIEKRQSVAFWCNPISGHATLYWYQQILGQGPKLLIQFQNNGVVDDSQLPKDRFSAERLKGVDSTLKIQPAKLEDSAVYLCASSSAGGSYNEQFFGPGTRLTVL.

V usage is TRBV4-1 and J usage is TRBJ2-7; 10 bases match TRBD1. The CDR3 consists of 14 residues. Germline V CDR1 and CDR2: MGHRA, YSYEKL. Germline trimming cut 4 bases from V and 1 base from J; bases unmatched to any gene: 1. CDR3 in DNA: TGCGCCAGCAGCCGGGACAGGGGTTCCTACGAGCAGTACTTC. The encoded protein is CASSRDRGSYEQYF.

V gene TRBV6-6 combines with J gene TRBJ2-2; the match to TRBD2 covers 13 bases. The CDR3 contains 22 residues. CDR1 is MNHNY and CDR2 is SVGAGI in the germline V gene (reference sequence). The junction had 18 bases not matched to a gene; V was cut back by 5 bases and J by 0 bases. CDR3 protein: CASSPLGGGTSGVPSNTGELFF. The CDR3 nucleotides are TGTGCCAGCAGTCCCCTTGGGGGGGGGACTAGCGGGGTCCCTTCGAACACCGGGGAGCTGTTTTTT.

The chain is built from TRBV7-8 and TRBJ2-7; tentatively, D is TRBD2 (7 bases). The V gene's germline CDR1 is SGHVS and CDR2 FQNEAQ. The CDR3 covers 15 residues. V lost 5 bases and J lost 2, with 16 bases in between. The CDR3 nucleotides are TGTGCCAGCAGCCAAGGGAAAGGGGGGGCCTACGAGCAGTACTTC. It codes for CASSQGKGGAYEQYF.